This T cell receptor beta chain was sequenced in a study of CD8+CD57+ T cells in acquired aplastic anemia. Study-level background: Sorted CD4+ and CD8+ cells gave a mean 3.2 ug DNA, range about 0.19 to 27.4 ug.

Selection for sequencing was limited to patients who had shown CD8+CD57+ cell expansion by flow cytometry. Patients were untreated when blood was sampled. Study findings and constraints: CD8+ Simpson's diversity did not differ significantly between patients and controls. Some 29 shared CD8+ CDR3s appeared highly expressed within patients' immunodominant clones.

Genomic DNA served as template for TCR beta VDJ and CDR3 profiling. TCRdb fed the reads into MiXCR, producing one record per CDR3 protein. The data contain roughly 290,000 distinct CDR3 sequences, roughly 59% of them singletons. Germline CDR1 reads SGHTA; CDR2 reads FQGNSA. This CDR3 comprises 15 residues. This clonotype was seen a single time. The target antigen is unknown. The junction departs from germline at one end; a sequencing error may be responsible. The sequenced sample was sorted CD4+, CD8+, or CD8+CD57+ T cells (not recorded which) from PBMCs. This TCR derives from a human donor with aplastic anemia. This sequence joins TRBV7-2 and TRBJ2-7, with TRBD1 identical over 10 bases. CDR3 protein: CASSLHKLTGGDPSF. The DNA of the CDR3 is TGTGCCAGCAGCTTACACAAATTGACAGGGGGCGACCCTTCTTTC.